This entry features one TCR beta chain sequence. This sample was included in a study of blood T cell repertoires in COVID-19. Original processing methods: Reference gene primer amplification gave nucleated cell count estimates. Some clones are missing from TCRdb's copy, which holds only in-frame ones; the method was immunoSEQ multiplex PCR. That table gives V, J and clone size, and the DNA gave D and trimming. The sample contains about 110,000 clones, roughly 84% of which appear only once. The V gene end was trimmed by 3 bases and the J gene end by 7 bases; junction bases not matched to a gene: 6. This CDR3 is built from 15 residues. The V gene's germline CDR1 is KGHSH and CDR2 LQKENI.

The sequenced material came from peripheral blood. The receptor comes from a woman in her 70s who had recovered from COVID-19. This rearrangement joins TRBV18 to TRBJ2-1, with 10 bases aligning to TRBD1. The CDR3 loop is CASSPGTGAWNEQFF. For the CDR3, the DNA is TGTGCCAGCTCACCGGGGACAGGGGCTTGGAATGAGCAGTTCTTC.